The subject of this entry is one TCR beta chain. This sample is drawn from a study of blood T cell repertoires in COVID-19. Background on the study: Acute-phase and convalescent COVID-19 samples originated in the United States, Italy and Spain. Sample material is recorded as cDNA or gDNA derived from T cells, B-cell-depleted T cells, or PBMCs.

V lost 3 bases, J lost 2 bases, and 23 bases lay in between. Per germline, CDR1 DFQATT and CDR2 SNEGSKA (reference sequence). This CDR3 region has 18 residues. In the original workflow: The authors estimated nucleated cell counts from reference gene primer amplification. The assay was immunoSEQ multiplex PCR, and TCRdb's table has in-frame clones only and misses some. V and J calls and clone size come straight from that table; D and trimming were deduced from the DNA. The sample lists around 180,000 clones, roughly nine tenths occurring once. This sequence was found in a man between 65 and 85 years old with active or convalescent COVID-19. The J gene is TRBJ1-5, the V gene TRBV20-1; a possible D gene is TRBD1 (5 bases). The specimen sequenced was peripheral blood. The CDR3 sequence: CSASWLIGQGTGNQPQHF. As DNA, the CDR3 is TGCAGTGCTAGTTGGTTGATAGGACAAGGAACGGGCAATCAGCCCCAGCATTTT.